A selection of T cell receptor beta chains follows, all from one sample in a study of blood T cell repertoires in COVID-19. Assay used: immunoSEQ multiplex PCR; TCRdb lists only in-frame clones, some missing. The sample carries some 280,000 clones, more than 80% recorded once. Sequenced input: peripheral blood. All receptors derive from a woman younger than 45 with active or convalescent COVID-19. Both conserved end residues are part of each CDR3. The order of the fields is D gene, J gene, V gene, clone size, CDR3 DNA, CDR3 protein. A D gene is named only where the DNA matches it firmly. Only some rows state a clone size, as once, few, many or a class for expanded clones.

d_call: .
j_call: TRBJ2-5
v_call: TRBV19
clone_size: many
cdr3_nt: TGTGCCACCGCCACGGGCGGGGGCTCCGGGACCCAGTACTTC
cdr3_aa: CATATGGGSGTQYF

d_call: TRBD2
j_call: TRBJ2-1
v_call: TRBV29-1
clone_size: once
cdr3_nt: TGCAGCGTTGAAAAGCGGGGGGATCTCTCCTACAATGAGCAGTTCTTC
cdr3_aa: CSVEKRGDLSYNEQFF

d_call: .
j_call: TRBJ2-3
v_call: TRBV2
clone_size: .
cdr3_nt: TGTGCCAGCAGTGGTGTCAGGGACACAGATACGCAGTATTTT
cdr3_aa: CASSGVRDTDTQYF

d_call: TRBD2
j_call: TRBJ2-7
v_call: TRBV5-1
clone_size: .
cdr3_nt: TGCGCCAGCAGCGAGAGCGGGGGACGCTCCTACGAGCAGTACTTC
cdr3_aa: CASSESGGRSYEQYF

d_call: .
j_call: TRBJ2-5
v_call: TRBV6-2/TRBV6-3
clone_size: .
cdr3_nt: TGTGCCAGCAGTTACGGAACAGGGAGGGTGGAGGAGACCCAGTACTTC
cdr3_aa: CASSYGTGRVEETQYF

d_call: .
j_call: TRBJ1-6
v_call: TRBV7-9
clone_size: .
cdr3_nt: TGTGCCAGCAGCTTGGAGTTGTCACCCCTCCACTTT
cdr3_aa: CASSLELSPLHF

d_call: TRBD1
j_call: TRBJ2-7
v_call: TRBV30
clone_size: .
cdr3_nt: TGTGCCTGGAGTGGGACAGGGCGCTCCTACGAGCAGTACTTC
cdr3_aa: CAWSGTGRSYEQYF

d_call: TRBD2
j_call: TRBJ2-2
v_call: TRBV9
clone_size: .
cdr3_nt: TGTGCCAGCACCCTAGTAGCGGGGGAACACGGGGAGCTGTTTTTT
cdr3_aa: CASTLVAGEHGELFF

d_call: .
j_call: TRBJ1-2
v_call: TRBV18
clone_size: .
cdr3_nt: TGTGCCAGCTCACCACCGTCGGTCCGGGGGTATGGCTACACCTTC
cdr3_aa: CASSPPSVRGYGYTF

d_call: .
j_call: TRBJ1-2
v_call: TRBV6-2/TRBV6-3
clone_size: .
cdr3_nt: TGTGCCAGCAGTTACAGAGGTTTCGGCACTGGGGGCTACACCTTC
cdr3_aa: CASSYRGFGTGGYTF

d_call: .
j_call: TRBJ1-5
v_call: TRBV7-8
clone_size: .
cdr3_nt: TGTGCCAGCAGACACAGGGATAGCAATCAGCCCCAGCATTTT
cdr3_aa: CASRHRDSNQPQHF

d_call: .
j_call: TRBJ1-2
v_call: TRBV25-1
clone_size: .
cdr3_nt: TGTGCCAGCAGTGATAACCCGGGGAGCTCCAACTATGGCTACACCTTC
cdr3_aa: CASSDNPGSSNYGYTF

d_call: TRBD1
j_call: TRBJ2-6
v_call: TRBV2
clone_size: once
cdr3_nt: TGTGCCAGCAGTCGGACAGGGGGCCGCCGCTCTGGGGCCAACGTCCTGACTTTC
cdr3_aa: CASSRTGGRRSGANVLTF

d_call: .
j_call: TRBJ1-1
v_call: TRBV7-6
clone_size: .
cdr3_nt: TGTGCCAGCAGCTTAACAGGGAACACTGAAGCTTTCTTT
cdr3_aa: CASSLTGNTEAFF

d_call: TRBD1
j_call: TRBJ1-1
v_call: TRBV7-2
clone_size: .
cdr3_nt: TGTGCCAGCAGCCCCGAGGGGGCGACAAACACTGAAGCTTTCTTT
cdr3_aa: CASSPEGATNTEAFF

d_call: TRBD1
j_call: TRBJ1-2
v_call: TRBV12-3/TRBV12-4
clone_size: .
cdr3_nt: TGTGCCAGCAGTAGACAGGGTATGGGCTACACCTTC
cdr3_aa: CASSRQGMGYTF

d_call: .
j_call: TRBJ2-7
v_call: TRBV6-2/TRBV6-3
clone_size: .
cdr3_nt: TGTGCCAGCAGTTTCAGCTCCTACGAGCAGTACTTC
cdr3_aa: CASSFSSYEQYF

d_call: TRBD1
j_call: TRBJ1-1
v_call: TRBV2
clone_size: .
cdr3_nt: TGTGCCAGCAGCCGAAATCTCGGGACAGCGAACACTGAAGCTTTCTTT
cdr3_aa: CASSRNLGTANTEAFF

d_call: TRBD1
j_call: TRBJ2-7
v_call: TRBV14
clone_size: few
cdr3_nt: TGTGCCAGCAGCCAAGTGCGGACAGGAAGGAGCGAGCAGTACTTC
cdr3_aa: CASSQVRTGRSEQYF

d_call: .
j_call: TRBJ1-1
v_call: TRBV5-4
clone_size: .
cdr3_nt: TGTGCCAGCAATAACGACAGAAACACTGAAGCTTTCTTT
cdr3_aa: CASNNDRNTEAFF

d_call: TRBD1
j_call: TRBJ1-2
v_call: TRBV28
clone_size: .
cdr3_nt: TGTGCCAGCAGGCGACAGGGGGTAGGGTATGGCTACACCTTC
cdr3_aa: CASRRQGVGYGYTF

d_call: TRBD2
j_call: TRBJ2-3
v_call: TRBV24-1
clone_size: .
cdr3_nt: TGTGCCACCAGTGATACACAGCGGGGGGGGCAGTATTTT
cdr3_aa: CATSDTQRGGQYF

d_call: TRBD2
j_call: TRBJ2-1
v_call: TRBV6-6
clone_size: .
cdr3_nt: TGTGCCAGCAGGGTAGGCGGGGGGGCCATAGGGGATGAGCAGTTCTTC
cdr3_aa: CASRVGGGAIGDEQFF

d_call: .
j_call: TRBJ1-5
v_call: TRBV4-1
clone_size: .
cdr3_nt: TGCGCCAGCAGCCCCAGTCTTGGCCACCAGTATCAGCCCCAGCATTTT
cdr3_aa: CASSPSLGHQYQPQHF

d_call: .
j_call: TRBJ1-2
v_call: TRBV5-4
clone_size: .
cdr3_nt: TGTGCCAGCAGCTTCAATCGAGGTGGCTACACCTTC
cdr3_aa: CASSFNRGGYTF

d_call: TRBD2
j_call: TRBJ2-3
v_call: TRBV7-9
clone_size: .
cdr3_nt: TGTGCCAGCAGCGTCCTGACTAGCGGGGTGGCAGATACGCAGTATTTT
cdr3_aa: CASSVLTSGVADTQYF

d_call: .
j_call: TRBJ2-3
v_call: TRBV28
clone_size: .
cdr3_nt: TGTGCCAGCAGTCCCTCGGGCGGGGCCACAGATACGCAGTATTTT
cdr3_aa: CASSPSGGATDTQYF

d_call: .
j_call: TRBJ1-1
v_call: TRBV5-1
clone_size: .
cdr3_nt: TGCGCCAGCAGCTCACGAGGCACTGAAGCTTTCTTT
cdr3_aa: CASSSRGTEAFF

d_call: TRBD1
j_call: TRBJ1-2
v_call: TRBV5-1
clone_size: .
cdr3_nt: TGCGCCAGCAGCCAAAGGGGGCCAGGGCAATCGGGTTTTGGCTACACCTTC
cdr3_aa: CASSQRGPGQSGFGYTF

d_call: TRBD2
j_call: TRBJ2-1
v_call: TRBV5-1
clone_size: once
cdr3_nt: TGCGCCAGCAGCTCCGTAGCGGGAACCTACAATGAGCAGTTCTTC
cdr3_aa: CASSSVAGTYNEQFF

d_call: TRBD1
j_call: TRBJ2-5
v_call: TRBV7-2
clone_size: .
cdr3_nt: TGTGCCAGCAGCTTAGGGACAGGGGCGACCCAGTACTTC
cdr3_aa: CASSLGTGATQYF

d_call: TRBD1
j_call: TRBJ2-2
v_call: TRBV2
clone_size: .
cdr3_nt: TGTGCCAGCAGCCCGAACAGGGGATACACCGGGGAGCTGTTTTTT
cdr3_aa: CASSPNRGYTGELFF

d_call: .
j_call: TRBJ1-3
v_call: TRBV18
clone_size: .
cdr3_nt: TGTGCCAGCTCATCGATGACAGGACACTCTGGAAACACCATATATTTT
cdr3_aa: CASSSMTGHSGNTIYF

d_call: TRBD1
j_call: TRBJ2-7
v_call: TRBV10-3
clone_size: .
cdr3_nt: TGTGCCATCAGCGGACCTAGGACAGGGCCTAGCTCCTACGAGCAGTACTTC
cdr3_aa: CAISGPRTGPSSYEQYF

d_call: TRBD1
j_call: TRBJ2-5
v_call: TRBV27
clone_size: .
cdr3_nt: TGTGCCAGCAGTCGGACCCGGGACAGGGCTTTGAGGGAGGAGACCCAGTACTTC
cdr3_aa: CASSRTRDRALREETQYF

d_call: .
j_call: TRBJ2-7
v_call: TRBV12-3/TRBV12-4
clone_size: once
cdr3_nt: TGTGCCAGCCGGACTGGTCGGGAGCAGTACTTC
cdr3_aa: CASRTGREQYF

d_call: TRBD2
j_call: TRBJ2-5
v_call: TRBV27
clone_size: .
cdr3_nt: TGTGCCAGCAGTTCCCCGGGGAGCGGGGAAGAGACCCAGTACTTC
cdr3_aa: CASSSPGSGEETQYF

d_call: .
j_call: TRBJ2-4
v_call: TRBV2
clone_size: once
cdr3_nt: TGTGCCACCGCTTCAGGGGCTAGAGCCAAAAACATTCAGTACTTC
cdr3_aa: CATASGARAKNIQYF

d_call: .
j_call: TRBJ2-1
v_call: TRBV13
clone_size: .
cdr3_nt: TGTGCCAGCAGCTTAGTGGTGGGGGCGAACTCCAATGAGCAGTTCTTC
cdr3_aa: CASSLVVGANSNEQFF

d_call: TRBD1
j_call: TRBJ2-1
v_call: TRBV6-1
clone_size: .
cdr3_nt: TGTGCCAGCAGTGGCGCACCGGGACAGGGGTACAATGAGCAGTTCTTC
cdr3_aa: CASSGAPGQGYNEQFF

d_call: TRBD1
j_call: TRBJ1-1
v_call: TRBV5-3
clone_size: .
cdr3_nt: TGTGCCAGAAGCCTGATGACCCGGACAGGGCATGAAGCTTTCTTT
cdr3_aa: CARSLMTRTGHEAFF

d_call: TRBD1
j_call: TRBJ2-5
v_call: TRBV2
clone_size: .
cdr3_nt: TGTGCCAGCAGTGGAGGGCAGGGGGCGAAGACCCAGTACTTC
cdr3_aa: CASSGGQGAKTQYF

d_call: .
j_call: TRBJ1-6
v_call: TRBV6-1
clone_size: .
cdr3_nt: TGTGCCAGCCGGGAGGATGGAACACGAAATTCACCCCTCCACTTT
cdr3_aa: CASREDGTRNSPLHF

d_call: .
j_call: TRBJ2-3
v_call: TRBV6-2/TRBV6-3
clone_size: .
cdr3_nt: TGTGCCAGCAGTTACGATCCCCGGGGGGCCGCGGATACGCAGTATTTT
cdr3_aa: CASSYDPRGAADTQYF

d_call: .
j_call: TRBJ1-3
v_call: TRBV18
clone_size: .
cdr3_nt: TGTGCCAGCTCACGGTCGGTCAACTCTGGAAACACCATATATTTT
cdr3_aa: CASSRSVNSGNTIYF

d_call: .
j_call: TRBJ2-1
v_call: TRBV6-4
clone_size: few
cdr3_nt: TGTGCCAGCAGCCCCCGGAGTGCAGTGAACAATGAGCAGTTCTTC
cdr3_aa: CASSPRSAVNNEQFF

d_call: .
j_call: TRBJ1-5
v_call: TRBV7-2
clone_size: .
cdr3_nt: TGTGCCAGCAGCTTAGACGGTGTTCAGCCCCAGCATTTT
cdr3_aa: CASSLDGVQPQHF

d_call: .
j_call: TRBJ2-3
v_call: TRBV12-2
clone_size: .
cdr3_nt: TGTGCAAGTCGCTACAGCCCCAAAGACCTTAGCACAGATACGCAGTATTTT
cdr3_aa: CASRYSPKDLSTDTQYF

d_call: .
j_call: TRBJ2-2
v_call: TRBV9
clone_size: .
cdr3_nt: TGTGCCAGCAGCCTAGATAGGAGTCCTACCGGGGAGCTGTTTTTT
cdr3_aa: CASSLDRSPTGELFF

d_call: TRBD1
j_call: TRBJ1-2
v_call: TRBV9
clone_size: .
cdr3_nt: TGTGCCAGCAGCAGAGGACAGGGAGCTAACTATGGCTACACCTTC
cdr3_aa: CASSRGQGANYGYTF

d_call: .
j_call: TRBJ2-2
v_call: TRBV7-7
clone_size: once
cdr3_nt: TGTGCTAGCAGCTTAGCGCCAGATTACACCGGGGAGCTGTTTTTT
cdr3_aa: CASSLAPDYTGELFF

d_call: .
j_call: TRBJ1-1
v_call: TRBV3-1/TRBV3-2
clone_size: .
cdr3_nt: TGTGCCAGCAGCCCCGACAATTTGGGCACTGAAGCTTTCTTT
cdr3_aa: CASSPDNLGTEAFF

d_call: .
j_call: TRBJ1-2
v_call: TRBV2
clone_size: .
cdr3_nt: TGTGCCAGCAGTGGGGTGGGGAGCCATCGGGGCTACACCTTC
cdr3_aa: CASSGVGSHRGYTF

d_call: TRBD1
j_call: TRBJ1-6
v_call: TRBV3-1/TRBV3-2
clone_size: few
cdr3_nt: TGTGCCAGCGAAGGACAGGGAGTTGGCAATTCACCCCTCCACTTT
cdr3_aa: CASEGQGVGNSPLHF

d_call: .
j_call: TRBJ1-4
v_call: TRBV30
clone_size: .
cdr3_nt: TGTGCCTGGAGCTCCCTCCGAGGGCGAGAAAGGGAAAAACTGTTTTTT
cdr3_aa: CAWSSLRGREREKLFF